This TCR beta chain is from a study of OX40 agonist ivuxolimab in advanced cancers. At the level of the study: Dose-escalation subjects each had hepatocellular carcinoma, melanoma, renal cell or head and neck cancer.

Whole-study findings and limits: Not determined was the antigen specificity of the expanded peripheral T cells.

A remark on this clone: The target antigen is unknown.

The V gene lost 6 bases and the J gene lost 3 bases, with 18 bases spanning the gap. Germline loops: CDR1 SQVTM, CDR2 ANQGSEA. The CDR3 runs 14 residues. Clones were read by immunoSEQ multiplex PCR, and TCRdb kept only the in-frame ones, dropping some. There are fewer than 100,000 clones in the sample; about 90% occur only once, and 9% to 10% lies in the top ten. The genes are TRBV29-1 and TRBJ2-7; D call uncertain. The sequence came from an adult with an advanced solid tumor such as melanoma, head and neck, liver or kidney cancer. Material: CD4+ or CD8+ T cells sorted from blood, obtained in a trial of the OX40 agonist ivuxolimab. The CDR3 DNA is TGCAGCGTGCGAAACCGACGATCGGGCTACGAGCAGTACTTC. Translation: CSVRNRRSGYEQYF.